The source of this TCR beta chain is a study of blood T cells in healthy people across ages. Study outcomes and limitations: Per-million-T-cell TCR beta diversity fell roughly linearly with age. It was held that diversity estimates obtained from one million T cells represented underestimates.

V trimming: 2 bases; J trimming: 2 bases; junction bases outside the gene matches: 5. Germline CDR1 reads SEHNR; CDR2 reads FQNEAQ (reference sequence). The CDR3 contains 15 residues. In this sample, this clonotype turned up a few times. Its matching antigen is unknown. Using a J-beta primer mix together with a sample-barcoded 5' primer, a second PCR was run for about 6 to 12 cycles. A template-switch adaptor that had 12 random nucleotides put a tag on each cDNA molecule. TCRdb called the 5' RACE reads again in MiXCR, with one record for every CDR3 protein. Among about 970,000 distinct CDR3 sequences listed, 51% were seen once. Per sample, extraction of total RNA gave at least 5.5 micrograms in every case.

This TCR came from a woman aged 55-70 years in good health. The sample consisted of blood. The V gene is TRBV7-9, the J gene TRBJ1-1, with 7 bases aligning to TRBD1. The CDR3 protein is CASSLPGGRNTEAFF. The DNA for the CDR3 is TGTGCCAGCAGCTTACCAGGGGGGAGAAACACTGAAGCTTTCTTT.